The source of this T cell receptor beta chain is a study of radiotherapy plus CTLA-4 blockade in lung cancer. Study-wide background: Around 19% of enrolled patients responded objectively, and about 31% had disease control. Study conclusions and caveats: Interferon-beta, together with early blood T cell clone dynamics, reportedly best predicted response. Some TCR clones had been derived from tumors. These clones expanded in peripheral blood after radiotherapy plus ipilimumab.

In regard to this clone: Its antigen remains unidentified.

Libraries were prepared by immunoSEQ multiplex PCR; TCRdb keeps only in-frame clonotypes and omits some of them. This table has roughly 97,000 clones, under 85% appearing once. The CDR3 loop spans 14 amino acids. The V segment lost 3 bases and the J segment 9 bases; nucleotides outside the gene matches: 10. The germline V gene encodes CDR1 SGHRS and CDR2 YFSETQ. It was focal radiation plus CTLA-4 blockade with ipilimumab that patients with chemo-refractory metastatic non-small-cell lung cancer received. The genes are TRBV5-1 and TRBJ2-3; 7 bases agree with TRBD1. Source: peripheral blood, taken from a patient treated with radiotherapy plus ipilimumab. This TCR derives from a human donor with non-small cell lung cancer who had a partial response to radiotherapy plus ipilimumab. Some clones in this sample may be carry-over from other donors' samples. CDR3 loop: CASSWGQTQDTQYF. The CDR3 DNA follows: TGCGCCAGCAGCTGGGGACAGACTCAAGACACGCAGTATTTT.